This TCR beta chain was retrieved from a study of blood T cell repertoires in COVID-19. On the study more broadly: The United States, Italy and Spain provided the acute and convalescent COVID-19 samples.

The CDR3 length is 14 residues. Trimming pared 0 bases from V and 7 bases from J, leaving 11 bases between. Germline V CDR1 and CDR2: SGHRS, YFSETQ. Generated by immunoSEQ multiplex PCR, the TCRdb table keeps only in-frame clones and is missing some. The top ten clones hold 18% of a sample with about 130,000 clones, roughly 80% of them seen once. Self-reported history from a screening survey and questionnaire set each donor's cohort. Before being deemed recovered, Cohort 3 donors had two negative PCRs, clearance, or symptom resolution. The TCR comes from a man aged 25 to 45 who had recovered from COVID-19. The sample taken for sequencing was PBMCs or T cells enriched from blood (not recorded which). The rearrangement joins TRBV5-1 to TRBJ2-1; D is possibly TRBD2 (5 bases). DNA for the CDR3: TGCGCCAGCAGCTTGGCAACGCCGGGGAATGAGCAGTTCTTC. As protein: CASSLATPGNEQFF.